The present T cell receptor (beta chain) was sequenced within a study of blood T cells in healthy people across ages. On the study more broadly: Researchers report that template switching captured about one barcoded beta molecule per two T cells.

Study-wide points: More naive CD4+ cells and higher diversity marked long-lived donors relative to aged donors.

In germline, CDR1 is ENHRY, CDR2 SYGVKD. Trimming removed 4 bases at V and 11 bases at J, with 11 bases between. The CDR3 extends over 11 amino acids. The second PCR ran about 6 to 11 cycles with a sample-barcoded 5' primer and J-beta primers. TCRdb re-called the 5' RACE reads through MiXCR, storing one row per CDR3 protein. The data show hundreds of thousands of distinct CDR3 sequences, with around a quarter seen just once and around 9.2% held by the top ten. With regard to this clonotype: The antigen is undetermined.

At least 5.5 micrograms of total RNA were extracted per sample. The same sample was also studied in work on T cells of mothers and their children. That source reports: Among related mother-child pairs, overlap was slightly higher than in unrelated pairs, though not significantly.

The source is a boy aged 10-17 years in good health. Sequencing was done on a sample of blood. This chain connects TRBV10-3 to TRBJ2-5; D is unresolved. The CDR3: CAISVIGEQYF. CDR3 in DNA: TGTGCCATCAGTGTAATTGGCGAACAGTACTTC.